Listed below are T cell receptor beta chains from one sample, sequenced in a study of shared T cell receptors in the human thymus. TCRdb's copy holds only in-frame clones and misses some; the assay was immunoSEQ multiplex PCR. The sample holds hundreds of thousands of clones, 95% seen once. The sample comprised thymocytes. Every receptor here comes from a human donor. Each CDR3 is given with its conserved first and last residue. A D gene is named only where the DNA matches it firmly. Not every row has a clone size; where given, it reads once, few, many or a size class.

NA TRBJ1-3 NA TRBV27 CASSPGRSSGNTIYF TGTGCCAGCAGTCCGGGACGGAGCTCTGGAAACACCATATATTTT
NA TRBJ2-3 NA TRBV6-1 CASSENLVGTDTQYF TGTGCCAGCAGTGAAAACCTAGTAGGCACAGATACGCAGTATTTT
few TRBJ1-1 NA TRBV27 CASSSYRNTEAFF TGTGCCAGCAGTTCCTACAGGAACACTGAAGCTTTCTTT
NA TRBJ2-3 TRBD2 TRBV29-1 CSVERVAGDTDTQYF TGCAGCGTTGAGAGGGTAGCGGGAGACACAGATACGCAGTATTTT
once TRBJ2-7 NA TRBV25-1 CASSESKSGQPAYEQYF TGTGCCAGCAGTGAATCGAAGTCGGGACAACCCGCCTACGAGCAGTACTTC
NA TRBJ2-7 NA TRBV7-9 CASSQMEGWDYEQYF TGTGCCAGCAGCCAGATGGAGGGTTGGGACTACGAGCAGTACTTC
NA TRBJ1-1 NA TRBV9 CASSGARDTGLWWTEAFF TGTGCCAGCAGCGGGGCCCGGGACACGGGCCTCTGGTGGACTGAAGCTTTCTTT
NA TRBJ2-1 TRBD2 TRBV2 CASNSARGRANNEQFF TGTGCCAGCAATTCGGCTCGCGGGAGAGCGAACAATGAGCAGTTCTTC
NA TRBJ2-2 NA TRBV9 CASSVEGTSNTGELFF TGTGCCAGCAGCGTAGAGGGTACATCCAACACCGGGGAGCTGTTTTTT
NA TRBJ2-7 NA TRBV6-1 CASSSRTVPRGEQYF TGTGCCAGCAGTTCCCGGACAGTACCTCGGGGCGAGCAGTACTTC
NA TRBJ2-7 NA TRBV5-1 CASSLAPTEFLLYEQYF TGCGCCAGCAGCTTGGCCCCGACCGAGTTCCTTCTCTACGAGCAGTACTTC
NA TRBJ1-5 NA TRBV2 CASTGSGQPQHF TGTGCCTCAACAGGGTCGGGTCAGCCCCAGCATTTT
NA TRBJ2-1 NA TRBV6-5 CASSYRGLYNEQFF TGTGCCAGCAGTTACCGGGGGCTCTACAATGAGCAGTTCTTC
NA TRBJ2-1 TRBD2 TRBV28 CASRGRESRHEQFF TGTGCCAGCAGGGGGCGGGAGTCCCGACATGAGCAGTTCTTC
NA TRBJ1-1 NA TRBV6-5 CASSYMGGVEAFF TGTGCCAGCAGTTACATGGGGGGCGTTGAAGCTTTCTTT
NA TRBJ1-3 TRBD1 TRBV11-2 CASSSLGRGGNTIYF TGTGCCAGCAGCTCCCTGGGCAGGGGGGGAAACACCATATATTTT
NA TRBJ2-7 TRBD2 TRBV27 CASSAGGAQTSGLSYEQYF TGTGCCAGCAGTGCAGGGGGCGCACAGACTAGCGGGCTCTCCTACGAGCAGTACTTC
once TRBJ1-1 NA TRBV7-8 CASSQTSGGEWNTEAFF TGTGCCAGCAGCCAAACTTCGGGGGGGGAATGGAACACTGAAGCTTTCTTT
NA TRBJ1-4 TRBD1 TRBV6-1 CASSDPAGGNEKLFF TGTGCCAGCAGTGATCCGGCAGGGGGAAATGAAAAACTGTTTTTT
NA TRBJ1-4 NA TRBV14 CASSQDRTDEKLFF TGTGCCAGCAGCCAGGATAGGACAGATGAAAAACTGTTTTTT
NA TRBJ1-2 NA TRBV5-8 CASSIDIGYGYTF TGTGCCAGCAGCATTGACATAGGCTATGGCTACACCTTC
NA TRBJ2-7 TRBD2 TRBV11-2 CASSPGGEVGCEQYF TGTGCCAGCAGCCCCGGGGGGGAGGTGGGGTGCGAGCAGTACTTC
NA TRBJ1-3 TRBD1 TRBV5-6 CASSLAGDRANTIYF TGTGCCAGCAGCTTGGCCGGGGACAGGGCGAACACCATATATTTT
NA TRBJ2-6 TRBD1 TRBV5-8 CASSWTGAHSSGANVLTF TGTGCCAGCAGCTGGACAGGAGCCCACAGCTCTGGGGCCAACGTCCTGACTTTC
NA TRBJ2-2 TRBD2 TRBV18 CASSPGSGLVTGELFF TGTGCCAGCTCACCCGGGTCCGGACTAGTGACCGGGGAGCTGTTTTTT
NA TRBJ1-5 NA TRBV6-5 CASSEQGSQHF TGTGCCAGCAGTGAACAGGGATCCCAGCATTTT
NA TRBJ2-5 NA TRBV14 CASSQGRETQYF TGTGCCAGCAGCCAAGGAAGGGAGACCCAGTACTTC
once TRBJ2-3 NA TRBV5-1 CASSLEPTGGDTQYF TGCGCCAGCAGCTTGGAGCCGACAGGAGGGGATACGCAGTATTTT
NA TRBJ2-2 TRBD1 TRBV7-9 CASSLEGSTGGNTGELFF TGTGCCAGCAGCTTAGAGGGTTCGACAGGGGGGAACACCGGGGAGCTGTTTTTT
once TRBJ1-1 NA TRBV5-5 CASSLAVEDRPEAFF TGTGCCAGCAGCTTGGCCGTGGAGGATCGGCCTGAAGCTTTCTTT
NA TRBJ1-1 NA TRBV7-2 CASSLEPTGRRNTEAFF TGTGCCAGCAGCTTAGAGCCAACAGGGAGGAGGAACACTGAAGCTTTCTTT
NA TRBJ2-7 NA TRBV2 CASSGNEQYF TGTGCCAGCAGTGGGAACGAGCAGTACTTC
NA TRBJ2-7 TRBD1 TRBV4-1 CASSHIQMGQGTYEQYF TGCGCCAGCAGCCACATTCAAATGGGACAGGGCACCTACGAGCAGTACTTC
NA TRBJ2-7 TRBD1 TRBV4-3 CASSQEDRGLLESNEQYF TGCGCCAGCAGCCAAGAGGACAGGGGGTTGCTCGAGTCTAACGAGCAGTACTTC
NA TRBJ2-5 NA TRBV2 CASSGNRRQETQYF TGTGCCAGCAGTGGCAACCGTCGACAAGAGACCCAGTACTTC
NA TRBJ2-3 NA TRBV18 CASSPPRGLTDTQYF TGTGCCAGCTCACCCCCCAGGGGTCTTACAGATACGCAGTATTTT
NA TRBJ2-2 TRBD2 TRBV5-6 CAHGRREGTGELFF TGTGCCCACGGACGGCGGGAGGGCACCGGGGAGCTGTTTTTT
NA TRBJ2-2 TRBD2 TRBV27 CASSPRSGRHSGELFF TGTGCCAGCAGTCCGCGGAGCGGGAGACATAGCGGGGAGCTGTTTTTT
NA TRBJ2-2 NA TRBV5-1 CASSFPGNTGELFF TGCGCCAGCAGCTTTCCGGGAAACACCGGGGAGCTGTTTTTT
NA TRBJ2-1 TRBD2 TRBV13 CASSITSGLAGREQFF TGTGCCAGCAGCATAACTTCGGGACTAGCGGGACGTGAGCAGTTCTTC
NA TRBJ2-1 TRBD1 TRBV7-3 CASSFTRRDRGGEQFF TGTGCCAGCAGCTTCACAAGACGGGACAGGGGAGGTGAGCAGTTCTTC
NA TRBJ1-2 NA TRBV5-6 CASSATPRDGNYGYTF TGTGCCAGCAGCGCCACTCCCCGGGACGGGAACTATGGCTACACCTTC
NA TRBJ2-2 NA TRBV25-1 CASSYREGTGELFF TGTGCCAGCTCCTACAGGGAGGGGACCGGGGAGCTGTTTTTT
NA TRBJ2-5 NA TRBV29-1 CSVDVPAETQYF TGCAGCGTTGACGTTCCGGCAGAGACCCAGTACTTC
NA TRBJ1-3 TRBD1 TRBV6-1 CASSPQGAENTIYF TGTGCCAGCAGCCCACAGGGGGCCGAAAACACCATATATTTT
NA TRBJ2-2 NA TRBV7-3 CASSGFGGVNTGELFF TGTGCCAGCAGCGGGTTCGGGGGAGTTAACACCGGGGAGCTGTTTTTT
NA TRBJ2-7 TRBD2 TRBV7-9 CASTGGLAGVNEQYF TGTGCCAGCACTGGGGGCCTAGCGGGAGTCAACGAGCAGTACTTC
NA TRBJ2-1 NA TRBV7-2 CASSPVARYNEQFF TGTGCCAGCAGCCCGGTGGCTAGGTACAATGAGCAGTTCTTC
NA TRBJ2-1 NA TRBV6-4 CASRPGQTSSYNEQFF TGTGCCAGCAGGCCCGGACAGACTAGCTCCTACAATGAGCAGTTCTTC
NA TRBJ2-1 NA TRBV10-1 CASPARGSYNEQFF TGCGCCAGCCCCGCGCGCGGCTCCTACAATGAGCAGTTCTTC
once TRBJ2-1 TRBD2 TRBV18 CASSPRSGTSGSNEQFF TGTGCCAGCTCACCCCGGTCCGGGACTAGCGGGAGCAATGAGCAGTTCTTC
NA TRBJ2-1 NA TRBV20-1 CSAPPKQFF TGCAGTGCCCCGCCTAAGCAGTTCTTC
NA TRBJ1-1 NA TRBV11-2 CASRADRLNTEAFF TGTGCCAGCAGAGCCGACAGGTTGAACACTGAAGCTTTCTTT
once TRBJ1-2 NA TRBV28 CASSLLGAGYGYTF TGTGCCAGCAGTTTACTAGGGGCCGGGTATGGCTACACCTTC